This T cell receptor beta chain was sequenced in a study of T cell clonotyping in hematopoietic cell transplantation (dated by TCRdb to the early 2020s). For the study in its entirety: Recipient samples taken before transplant were collected after cytoreduction. Recruitment of patients ran from September 2015 to early 2017, and follow-up continued until late 2020 or until death. A total of roughly 130 blood samples were collected in the study from approximately 34 consecutive transplant recipients and their related donors. The paper's findings and limits, for the study overall: Donor and pretransplant recipient Inverse Simpson Index values predicted broader posttransplant TCR repertoire diversity. After transplant, TCR diversity in recipients dropped, and pathologically expanded clonotypes climbed progressively between day 30 and day 180. Recipient repertoires showed only a small fraction of overlap with donor repertoires, and over 95% appeared de novo at the given depth. The sample size was limited, and because cells were not sorted, the contributions of CD4 and CD8 repertoires could not be separated.

Comment on this clone: Its antigen specificity is not known. No base-level quality is on record; no much larger clone is a single base apart.

The meaning of the sample's time point label: recipient sample about 28 days before transplant, after cytoreduction. Recipient blood was collected about 28 days before transplant and at days 30, 100 and 180 after transplant. Nuclei Lysis Solution was used to extract genomic DNA from fresh or cryopreserved unfractionated peripheral blood mononuclear cells. Trimming at the junction amounts to 2 bases on V and 11 bases on J, and the germline ends lie 19 bases apart. The germline V gene specifies SGHTA as CDR1 and FQGNSA as CDR2. Spanning cysteine to phenylalanine, the CDR3 consists of 15 amino acids. Just CDR3 DNA is preserved here, 45 bases in frame from base 1. With the immunoSEQ assay, which is a bias-controlled multiplex PCR relying on V- and J-specific primers, TCR beta CDR3 regions were amplified from genomic DNA. In a second PCR step, the CDR3 amplicons were tagged with a proprietary barcode plus Illumina adapter sequences. An Illumina MiSeq instrument was used for sequencing of the CDR3 libraries. For the original study's pipeline: Export and quality control were handled in immunoSEQ Analyzer 3.0, while downstream analyses relied on R Bioconductor and Immunarch. Repertoire metrics were calculated using only productive rearrangements within the normalized downsampled data set. Clonotypes larger than 5 templates in the normalized cohort were defined as pathologically expanded. The Inverse Simpson Index was used to measure repertoire diversity. To capture all clonotypes, CMV-specificity analyses were performed on the non-normalized data set. Sourced from immuneACCESS, this table was stored by TCRdb with only in-frame sequences that have V and J called. A share of the clones is absent; for the studies checked, an unresolved V gene accounts for under half, and the remainder has no known explanation. V, J and clone size reflect that table, while D and trimming were determined from the DNA. The sample yields approximately 28,000 clones; around 80% were counted once. The ten biggest clones cover 20% to 25% of the sample.

This sequence originates from a woman aged 55-69 years with acute myeloid leukemia. Some clones in this sample may be carry-over from other donors' samples. This sample comprised peripheral blood mononuclear cells, obtained before stem cell transplant. In this chain, TRBV7-2 is recombined with TRBJ1-5, with an unclear D gene assignment. CDR3 protein: CASSLSPGQMGAQHF. The bases are TGTGCCAGCAGCTTAAGCCCCGGGCAGATGGGAGCCCAGCATTTT. With the portions outside the CDR3 filled from the reference TRBV7-2 and TRBJ1-5 genes, the complete variable region becomes GAGVSQSPSNKVTEKGKDVELRCDPISGHTALYWYRQSLGQGLEFLIYFQGNSAPDKSGLPSDRFSAERTGGSVSTLTIQRTQQEDSAVYLCASSLSPGQMGAQHFGDGTRLSIL.